This T cell receptor beta chain was documented in a study of cytomegalovirus exposure and HLA in healthy donors (dated by TCRdb to about 2017). In the study overall: In an earlier analysis of around 540 of the donors, around 300 Gb of sequence data and 100 million or so unique TCR beta sequences from 150 million to 200 million T cells were reported. A later genetic analysis used genome-wide SNP genotypes for about 65% of the roughly 670 donors, treating that subset as a discovery cohort. Typing coverage differed by locus: A, B, C, DRB1 and DQB1 were typed in roughly 629-640 donors, DQA1 in approximately 520, DPA1 in 600 to 610, and DPB1 in 472. Class I and class II HLA loci were covered by the typing at four-digit resolution. About 5 DR-DQ haplotypes were handled as single units for association and clustering, since linkage in the cohort was strong. Among some 410 genotyped donors of the cohort, an average of about 240,000 unique TCR beta nucleotide sequences were sequenced per donor, about a sixth of them non-productive. Alongside the repertoire data, information on donor age, sex, ethnicity and CMV serostatus was compiled. An earlier analysis of around 640 of the donors used high-throughput TCR beta sequencing to judge whether each TCR beta V gene segment behaved as functional or pseudogenic. Using immunosequencing, the study profiled T cell repertoires from 666 subjects and related those repertoires to cytomegalovirus serostatus. Every discovery cohort repertoire had been produced on one sequencing platform. Of the 300 to 500 genotyped donors, 65% to 90% were placed in the genetic ancestry cluster associated with self-reported Caucasian donors. Rather than drawing on any new phenotypic data, the later analysis identified candidate immune exposures from TCR beta sequences and the way those sequences occurred across donors. Around 320 gigabases of sequencing data and approximately 80 million unique TCR sequences were included in an early release covering roughly 600 HLA-typed donors. The study aimed to test whether signatures of past pathogen exposure could be identified by cataloging public T cell receptors. In a later analysis, previously published TCR beta repertoires from 500 to 750 donors were re-analyzed and high-resolution HLA genotyping was added so that TCR occurrence patterns could be studied. Along with the approximately 700-subject first cohort, a separate validation cohort of about 110 different subjects was used. The study combined high-throughput TCR immunosequencing, statistical association of individual TCRs with disease status, and machine learning to predict cytomegalovirus infection status.

The CDR3, from cysteine to phenylalanine, totals 13 residues. CDR3 DNA is the only sequence kept; it has 39 bases, read in frame from the first base. CDR1 and CDR2, looked up from the germline V gene, are SGHRS and YFSETQ. Trimming removed 7 bases from V and 1 base from J, leaving 11 bases between the germline ends. Details on this clone: The antigen it binds to is not known. No base quality information exists; no much larger clone differs at one position.

The cohort was made up of roughly 670 healthy bone marrow donors. All cohort members were sampled while nominally healthy, although unrecorded immune exposures were likely present. The donor was CMV seronegative and was included in the group of around 320 seronegative cohort members. A peripheral blood sample was provided by each donor, and peripheral blood mononuclear cells were used for TCR beta sequencing. The Qiagen DNeasy Blood Extraction Kit was used to extract genomic DNA from the blood cell samples. Here is what the overall study found, with its caveats: Most TCR sequences were observed very rarely across donors, whereas some public TCRs were present in many individuals. For the cohort, immune exposure information was limited to CMV serostatus. A few of the identified cytomegalovirus-associated TCR beta chains were confirmed in vitro to be specific for cytomegalovirus antigens. In an earlier analysis of some 550 of the donors, most TCR beta V segments were observed in productive rearrangements about 90% or about 30% of the time, broadly matching IMGT annotations. Because HLA typing was unavailable for some donors at each locus, only the typed subset was used in association tests. Compared with the roughly 710-donor mean, donors in an Asian-associated ancestry cluster had fewer N-insertions in productive TCRs, according to a later genetic analysis. The cohort was sequenced for TCR beta chains only, and without alpha or paired-chain data the features that could be detected were limited. An association between a missense DCLRE1C variant and V-gene and J-gene trimming of TCR beta chains was found in a later genetic analysis and replicated in an independent cohort. The study gave a list of about 170 TCR beta chains associated with cytomegalovirus. Because the 87-base-pair reads could not distinguish some IMGT-functional V segments, including TRBV6-2 and TRBV6-3, those segments were excluded. A later analysis found that HLA-associated TCR beta chains were more clonally expanded and had lower generation probabilities than equally common non-associated chains. Correlated functional status among segregating V segments might be attributable to linkage disequilibrium, but an unknown experimental factor could not be ruled out. In both the original and validation cohorts, the classifier was reported to diagnose cytomegalovirus status with high specificity and sensitivity. In a later analysis, several top co-occurrence clusters were reported to appear linked to parvovirus B19, influenza, CMV and Epstein-Barr virus. A later analysis associated about 18,000 TCR beta sequences with specific HLA alleles at a false discovery rate of 0.05. Most CMV-associated TCR beta chains appeared to be HLA-restricted in a later analysis, and the HLA associations seemed to be driven largely by CMV exposure. A cluster of highly shared sequence variants was judged likely to represent a technical artifact of the sequencing pipeline. A further reported finding was that TCR beta sequences accurately predicted the HLA-A and HLA-B alleles for most subjects in the first cohort. It was suggested by the authors that the approach could potentially be generalized to other disease states and immunological phenotypes. The presence/absence analyses assumed that sequencing depth was roughly uniform across donors, and that assumption may not be true. A later analysis found that TCR association rates varied across HLA loci, with DRB1 alleles showing the most associated TCRs and HLA-C alleles the fewest. Strong co-occurrence of HLA alleles, especially DR and DQ, made assigning TCR associations to individual alleles difficult. The earlier analysis of 450 to 700 of the donors excluded roughly 17 rarely observed V segments, including chromosome 9 orphons, because counts were too low.

Library prep was done by the immunoSEQ multiplex PCR assay. For the multiplex PCR, a mixture combining 60 forward primers for TCR Vbeta segments and 13 reverse primers for TCR Jbeta segments was used. The CDR3 region of rearranged TCR beta genes was amplified from genomic DNA by a multiplex PCR assay. Amplified TCR beta libraries were sequenced as 87-base-pair reads on the Illumina HiSeq System. The study's processing was this. A later analysis tallied 70 million to 100 million unique TCR beta chains across the 640 or so repertoires, and approximately 9.9 million of those chains were shared by two or more donors. Raw reads were error-corrected and collapsed into unique sequences with a nearest-neighbor algorithm that merged closely related sequences to remove PCR and sequencing errors. CDR3 sequences were aligned to IMGT reference sequences to assign V, D and J gene segments. For a sequence to be retained, a match of at least six nucleotides was required to both a V gene segment and a J gene segment. A rearrangement was called productive if the CDR3 had no stop codons and remained in frame with V and J, and every other rearrangement was called non-productive. Following IMGT convention, CDR3 was defined as the stretch from the second conserved V-encoded cysteine up to the conserved J-encoded phenylalanine. The earlier analysis of some 550 of the donors excluded any sequence lacking an unambiguous match to a single V gene segment. An earlier analysis of around 600 of the donors classified V segments as functional when productive rearrangements were above 56.7% and as segregating when the standard deviation between donors was above 5%. A statistical classification framework was built to diagnose cytomegalovirus status from the catalog of TCR beta chain sequences. In a later analysis, V and J genes were assigned by comparing TCR nucleotide sequences against IMGT/GENE-DB human TR gene sequences. Using the TCRdist pipeline, a later analysis assigned CDR3 sequences along with most-parsimonious VDJ recombination scenarios. In a later analysis, every TCR beta chain was defined by the combination of its CDR3 amino acid sequence and its V-gene family, and reads without a unique V-gene family were dropped. To address suspected cross-contamination and a sequencing artifact, a later analysis removed 450 to 700 highly shared, low-generation-probability nucleotide sequences. In a later analysis, a clonal expansion index was calculated for each public chain from normalized within-repertoire ranks of inferred template counts. In a later analysis, generation probabilities were computed using a VDJ recombination model fitted to out-of-frame rearrangements, and the results were checked against IGoR. In a later analysis, TCR-TCR, TCR-HLA and TCR-CMV co-occurrence was scored with hypergeometric tests, and a repertoire-size bias correction was applied to TCR pairs. To estimate false discovery rates, a later analysis permuted the HLA or CMV assignments 20 times. A later analysis grouped co-occurring TCRs with DBSCAN, adding TCRdist sequence similarity when clustering within HLA-allele-positive subsets. For co-occurrence clustering, repertoires with fewer than 30,000 or more than 120,000 public chains were excluded, along with about five repertoires with anomalous nucleotide sharing. TCRdb's version of the immuneACCESS table is confined to in-frame rearrangements and falls short of the full clone set. An unresolved V gene accounts for under half of the shortfall where checked; the remainder is of unknown origin. That table is the source of V, J and clone size, and D and trimming were worked out from the DNA. This sample holds 160,000 or so clones; over 65% were observed only once. 3% to 3.5% of the sample belongs to the ten largest clones.

This TCR was recovered from a woman aged 40-49 years in good health and CMV-seronegative. The sequenced sample consisted of PBMCs. The rearranged chain carries TRBV5-1 and TRBJ1-1, with the D gene call left open. The CDR3 is CASGLQPNTEAFF. Here is the DNA: TGCGCCAGCGGATTACAGCCGAACACTGAAGCTTTCTTT.